This TCR beta chain was recovered during a study of blood T cell repertoires in COVID-19. For the study at large: T cells, B-cell-depleted T cells, or PBMCs provided the cDNA or gDNA that served as material.

Looked up from germline, CDR1 is SGHDT and CDR2 is YYEEEE. The length of the CDR3 is 14 residues. Unmatched junction bases numbered 3, after V lost 3 bases and J lost 8 bases. In the original analysis: The assay estimated nucleated cells by amplifying reference gene primers. The repertoire was sequenced with immunoSEQ multiplex PCR; TCRdb's copy has only in-frame clones and lacks some. V, J and clone size are taken as reported in that table, and D and trimming were inferred from the DNA itself. The sample lists around 250,000 clones; approximately 90% were seen once. Source material: PBMCs or T cells enriched from blood (not recorded which). V and J are TRBV5-6 and TRBJ2-1; the match to TRBD2 covers 12 bases. The source is a man aged 35-49 years who had been exposed to COVID-19. The CDR3 DNA follows: TGTGCCAGCAGCTGGACTAGCGGGAACGATGAGCAGTTCTTC. It is translated as CASSWTSGNDEQFF.